Presented here are 4 T cell receptor beta chains from one specimen sequenced in a study of blood T cell repertoires in COVID-19 (dated by TCRdb to 2018 to 2021). Libraries were made using the immunoSEQ multiplex PCR assay. TCRdb provides this immuneACCESS table in a form limited to in-frame rearrangements. Some clones are lacking; in checked studies, under half of them reflect an unresolved V gene, and why the rest are absent is not known. The sample table shows 100,000 to 150,000 clones, and roughly 88% are seen once. In total, the top ten clones hold 6% to 8.5% of the sample. Material: peripheral blood. The receptors derive from a man aged 45-65 years with acute or convalescent COVID-19.

This sequence joins TRBV2 and TRBJ2-5; D perhaps matches TRBD2 (6 bases). V was pared by 5 bases and J by 5 bases, with 15 bases between. Per germline, CDR1 SNHLY and CDR2 FYNNEI. The CDR3 is 14 amino acids. The CDR3 DNA sequence: TGTGCCAGCAGTTTTGAGGGAGGAGGTGAGACCCAGTACTTC. It yields the protein CASSFEGGGETQYF.

The CDR3 DNA follows: TGTGCCACCACCGACAGGGGAACTAACTATGGCTACACCTTC. This encodes CATTDRGTNYGYTF. The chain recombines TRBV10-3 with TRBJ1-2; 8 bases are a match to TRBD1. With 10 bases clipped from V and 0 bases from J, the junction kept 7 bases outside the gene matches. CDR3 length equals 14 residues. Germline CDR1 reads ENHRY; CDR2 reads SYGVKD.

The gene calls are TRBV18 and TRBJ2-2; TRBD1 matches at 8 bases. Germline CDR1 KGHSH, CDR2 LQKENI. The ends lost 1 base at V and 4 bases at J; junction bases unmatched: 8. This CDR3 region has 17 residues. The chain's CDR3 is CASSPLSGGAGTGELFF. The CDR3 bases are TGTGCCAGCTCACCACTATCAGGGGGCGCGGGCACCGGGGAGCTGTTTTTT.

The chain combines TRBV6-1 with TRBJ2-7, with TRBD2 as a possible D gene (7 bases). The CDR3 covers 14 residues. The germline V gene encodes CDR1 MNHNS and CDR2 SASEGT. V lost 1 base to trimming and J lost 6 bases, with 13 bases between them. CDR3 sequence: CASSEGGGGVEQYF. Here the CDR3 DNA reads TGTGCCAGCAGTGAAGGAGGGGGAGGGGTCGAGCAGTACTTC.